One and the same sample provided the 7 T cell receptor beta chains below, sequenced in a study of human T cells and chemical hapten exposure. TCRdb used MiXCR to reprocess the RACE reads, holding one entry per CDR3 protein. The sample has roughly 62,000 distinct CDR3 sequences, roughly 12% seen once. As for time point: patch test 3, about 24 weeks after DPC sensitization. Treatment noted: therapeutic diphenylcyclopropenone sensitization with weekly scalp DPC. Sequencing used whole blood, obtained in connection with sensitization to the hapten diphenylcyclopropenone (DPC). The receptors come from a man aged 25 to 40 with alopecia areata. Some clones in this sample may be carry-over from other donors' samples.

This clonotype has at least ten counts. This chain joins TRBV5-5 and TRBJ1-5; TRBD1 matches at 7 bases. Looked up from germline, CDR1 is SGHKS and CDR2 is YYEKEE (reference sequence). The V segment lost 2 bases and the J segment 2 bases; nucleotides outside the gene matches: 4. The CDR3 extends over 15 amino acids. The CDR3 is CASSLRGQGNQPQHF. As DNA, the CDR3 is TGTGCCAGCAGCTTACGAGGACAGGGCAATCAGCCCCAGCATTTT.

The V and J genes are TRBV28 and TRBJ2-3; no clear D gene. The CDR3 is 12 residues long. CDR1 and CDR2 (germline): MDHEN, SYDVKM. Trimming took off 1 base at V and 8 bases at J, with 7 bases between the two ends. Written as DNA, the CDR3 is TGTGCCAGCAGTTTATCAGGCCTTACGCAGTATTTT. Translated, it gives CASSLSGLTQYF.

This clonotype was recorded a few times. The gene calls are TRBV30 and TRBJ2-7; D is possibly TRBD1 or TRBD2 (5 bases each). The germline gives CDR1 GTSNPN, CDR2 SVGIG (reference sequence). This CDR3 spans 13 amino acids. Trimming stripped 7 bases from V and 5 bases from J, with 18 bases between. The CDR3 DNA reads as TGTGCCTCCAAGGGACGGGCCTACCACGAGCAGTACTTC. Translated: CASKGRAYHEQYF.

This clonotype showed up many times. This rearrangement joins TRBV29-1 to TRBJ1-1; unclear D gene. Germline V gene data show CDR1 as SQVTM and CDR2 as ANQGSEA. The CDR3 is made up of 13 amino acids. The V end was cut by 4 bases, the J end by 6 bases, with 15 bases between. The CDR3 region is CSVGLQRPSEAFF. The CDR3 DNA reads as TGCAGCGTTGGTTTACAGCGCCCTTCTGAAGCTTTCTTT.

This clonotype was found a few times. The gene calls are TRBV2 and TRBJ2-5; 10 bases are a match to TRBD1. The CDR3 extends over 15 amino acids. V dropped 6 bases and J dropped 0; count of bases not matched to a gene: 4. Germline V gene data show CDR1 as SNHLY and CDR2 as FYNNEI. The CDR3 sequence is CASRPGTGDQETQYF. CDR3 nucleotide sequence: TGTGCCAGCAGGCCCGGGACAGGGGACCAAGAGACCCAGTACTTC.

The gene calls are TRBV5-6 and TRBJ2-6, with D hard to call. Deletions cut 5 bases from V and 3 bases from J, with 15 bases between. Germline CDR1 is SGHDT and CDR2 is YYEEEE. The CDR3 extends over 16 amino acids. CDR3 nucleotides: TGTGCCAGCAGTAGTATGGGCGCCATTGGGGCCAACGTCCTGACTTTC. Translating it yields CASSSMGAIGANVLTF.

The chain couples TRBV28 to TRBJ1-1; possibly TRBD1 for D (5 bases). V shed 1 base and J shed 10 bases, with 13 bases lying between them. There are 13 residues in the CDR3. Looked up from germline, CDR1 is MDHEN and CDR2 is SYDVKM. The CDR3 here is CASSLFVSGGAFF. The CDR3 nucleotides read TGTGCCAGCAGTTTATTTGTGAGTGGGGGAGCTTTCTTT.